Listed below are T cell receptor beta chains from one sample, sequenced in a study of blood T cells in healthy people across ages. One entry per CDR3 protein results from TCRdb running MiXCR on the 5' RACE reads. The sample lists over a million distinct CDR3 sequences; 40% to 45% were seen once. Sequenced sample: blood. These receptors all stem from a woman aged 18-29 years in good health. Both conserved end residues are part of each CDR3. The order of the fields is D gene, clone size, V gene, J gene, CDR3 DNA, CDR3 protein. D genes are given only for firm matches. Clone size is shown for a subset of rows, as once, few, many or a class of expanded clone.

>NA|NA|TRBV20-1|TRBJ1-2
TGCAGTGCTAGTGCAGACGGCTATGGCTACACCTTC
CSASADGYGYTF
>NA|NA|TRBV7-6|TRBJ2-4
TGTGCCAGCAGCGATACCGGGGGTCCAAGAGCTAAAAACATTCAGTACTTC
CASSDTGGPRAKNIQYF
>TRBD1|few|TRBV20-1|TRBJ1-2
TGCAGTGCTAGGGAAGACGACAGGGGCTATGGCTACACCTTC
CSAREDDRGYGYTF
>NA|NA|TRBV3-1|TRBJ2-1
TGTGCCAGCAGCCGGGAAGGACGGGTTTACAATGAGCAGTTCTTC
CASSREGRVYNEQFF
>TRBD2|few|TRBV6-5|TRBJ2-1
TGTGCCAGCAGTTACGCGACTAGCGGGAGTTCCTACAATGAGCAGTTCTTC
CASSYATSGSSYNEQFF
>NA|NA|TRBV7-9|TRBJ2-1
TGTGCCAGCAGCTTAGGGATAGCTGACAATGAGCAGTTCTTC
CASSLGIADNEQFF
>NA|many|TRBV27|TRBJ1-5
TGTGCCAGCAGTTTGGCCCCAAATCAGCCCCAGCATTTT
CASSLAPNQPQHF
>NA|NA|TRBV27|TRBJ1-2
TGTGCCGGCAGCAGGTCTGGTTTTAACTATGGCTACACCTTC
CAGSRSGFNYGYTF
>TRBD1|few|TRBV4-3|TRBJ2-1
TGCGCCAGCAGCAAAACCACCGGGACAGGGAGTAATGAGCAGTTCTTC
CASSKTTGTGSNEQFF
>TRBD2|NA|TRBV6-4|TRBJ2-7
TGTGCCAGCAGTGACTCGAACGACGGGGGGTACGAGCAGTACTTC
CASSDSNDGGYEQYF
>TRBD2|NA|TRBV6-5|TRBJ2-1
TGTGCCAGCAGTCGTTTGACTAGCGGGAGGGAGAATGAGCAGTTCTTC
CASSRLTSGRENEQFF
>TRBD2|NA|TRBV9|TRBJ2-1
TGTGCCAGCAGTTCTAGCGGGAGGGCCCCCAATGAGCAGTTCTTC
CASSSSGRAPNEQFF
>NA|NA|TRBV30|TRBJ1-2
TGTGCCTGGAGCGAGATCAATGGCTACACCTTC
CAWSEINGYTF
>NA|NA|TRBV9|TRBJ1-2
TGTGCCAGCAGCGTAGGTCTTGCGGAGAATGACTACACCTTC
CASSVGLAENDYTF
>NA|NA|TRBV3-1|TRBJ2-1
TGTGCCAGCAGCCAAGATCTATCCGGACCCACCGCCGGTGAGCAGTTCTTC
CASSQDLSGPTAGEQFF
>NA|NA|TRBV6-2/TRBV6-3|TRBJ1-5
TGTGCCAGCATCGCAGGGGTCGGCCAGCCCCAGCATTTT
CASIAGVGQPQHF
>TRBD2|once|TRBV7-9|TRBJ2-3
TGTGCCAGCAGCTGGACTAGCGCACCAGATACGCAGTATTTT
CASSWTSAPDTQYF
>NA|NA|TRBV5-1|TRBJ2-7
TGCGCCAGCAGCGCCAAGGGACACGTCGACGAGCAGTACTTC
CASSAKGHVDEQYF
>NA|few|TRBV6-5|TRBJ2-7
TGTGCCAGCAGTTACTCCTACCAAGGGGAGCAGTACTTC
CASSYSYQGEQYF
>TRBD1|NA|TRBV5-6|TRBJ1-2
TGTGCCAGCAGCTTGACGGGACAGGGGCCTCCAGGGTATGGCTACACCTTC
CASSLTGQGPPGYGYTF